This T cell receptor beta chain was obtained from a study of blood T cell repertoires in COVID-19. Study background: Researchers got acute and convalescent COVID-19 samples from the United States, Italy and Spain. T cells, B-cell-depleted T cells, or PBMCs supplied cDNA or gDNA.

As handled by the study authors: Using reference gene primer amplification, nucleated cell counts were estimated. TCRdb's copy holds only in-frame clones and misses some; the assay was immunoSEQ multiplex PCR. That table gives V, J and clone size, and the DNA gave D and trimming. This table has approximately 240,000 clones, around 85% appearing once. The CDR3 loop spans 17 amino acids. Germline V gene sequence: CDR1 SGHVS, CDR2 FNYEAQ. J was trimmed by 7 bases and V by 3 bases; bases with no gene match: 6. Sequenced input: peripheral blood. The rearrangement uses TRBV7-6 and TRBJ2-1, with 16 positions matching TRBD2. The receptor comes from a middle-aged woman with active or convalescent COVID-19. The CDR3 sequence: CASSLGLAGGPLNEQFF. The CDR3 DNA reads as TGTGCCAGCAGCTTGGGACTAGCGGGGGGGCCGCTGAATGAGCAGTTCTTC.